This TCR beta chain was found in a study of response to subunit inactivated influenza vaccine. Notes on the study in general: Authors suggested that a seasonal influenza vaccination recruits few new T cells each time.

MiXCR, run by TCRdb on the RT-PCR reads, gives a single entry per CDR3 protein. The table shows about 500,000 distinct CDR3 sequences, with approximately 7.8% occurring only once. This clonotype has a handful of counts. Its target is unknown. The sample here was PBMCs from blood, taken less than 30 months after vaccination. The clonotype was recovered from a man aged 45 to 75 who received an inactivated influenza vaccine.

Written as DNA, the CDR3 is TGCAGCGTTTCTTCCCTACTAGCGGGAGAAGGTACGCAGTATTTT. Protein: CSVSSLLAGEGTQYF. The chain combines TRBV29-1 with TRBJ2-3; the match to TRBD2 covers 11 bases. CDR1 is SQVTM and CDR2 is ANQGSEA in the germline V gene. The CDR3 length is 15 residues. With V trimmed by 5 bases and J by 8 bases, 12 bases remained unmatched.